This T cell receptor (beta chain) originates from a study of shared clonotypes between healthy human individuals. The genomic DNA of each subset was split evenly across several immunoSEQ plates. Profiling relied on immunoSEQ multiplex PCR, and the TCRdb table lists in-frame clones only, not all of them. Here the sample spans around 2,000,000 clones, about 95% being singletons. Naive CD8 isolation took CD45RO-negative cells positively selected for CCR7 and excluded terminally differentiated effector memory CD45RA+ cells. The CDR3 consists of 13 residues. The V and J ends lost 5 bases and 0 bases respectively, with 7 bases between them. Germline V gene lookup returns CDR1 SGHNT and CDR2 YENEEA.

The chain has TRBV11-3 and TRBJ1-1; unclear D gene. The receptor's source is a young man in good health. Sequencing was carried out using naive CD8+ T cells sorted from blood. DNA of the CDR3: TGTGCCAGCAGCGCCACCATGAACACTGAAGCTTTCTTT. Translation gives CASSATMNTEAFF.